Following are 6 T cell receptor beta chains from one sample sequenced in a study of HIV-infected patients and healthy controls. A single record per CDR3 protein comes from TCRdb applying MiXCR to the 5' RACE reads. This table has under 20,000 distinct CDR3 sequences, about a sixth appearing once. Sequencing was done on a sample of CD8+ T cells from blood. These receptors were collected from a human donor in good health.

In this sample, this clonotype turned up many times. Mismatch with germline at one junction end may stem from a read error. The genes are TRBV7-2 and TRBJ2-7; D is possibly TRBD2 (5 bases). CDR1 is SGHTA and CDR2 is FQGNSA in the germline V gene. The CDR3 is 13 residues long. CDR3 in amino acids: CASSLASSYEQYF. CDR3 DNA sequence: TGTGCCAGCAGTTTAGCGAGCTCCTACGAGCAGTACTTC.

This clonotype occurred a few times. The rearrangement uses TRBV12-3 or TRBV12-4 and TRBJ2-1, with a possible D match to TRBD1 (5 bases). There are 13 residues in the CDR3. Trimming removed 6 bases from V and 6 bases from J, with 12 bases in between. The CDR3 reads CASRWGSVNEQFF. The CDR3 DNA follows: TGTGCCAGCAGATGGGGCTCCGTCAATGAGCAGTTCTTC.

This clonotype was counted between two and nine times. The chain combines TRBV27 with TRBJ2-7; 11 bases agree with TRBD1. Germline lookup yields CDR1 MNHEY and CDR2 SMNVEV (reference sequence). V lost 3 bases and J lost 3; bases outside the gene matches: 10. The CDR3 extends over 17 amino acids. The CDR3 coding sequence is TGTGCCAGCAGTTTGAGCCTGCCGGGACAGGGGGACTACGAGCAGTACTTC. Translating gives CASSLSLPGQGDYEQYF.

There are many counts of this clonotype. This sequence joins TRBV29-1 and TRBJ1-2; D uncertain. V lost 4 bases and J 7 bases, leaving 13 bases between the germline ends. The CDR3 is 12 amino acids. Per the germline V gene, CDR1 is SQVTM and CDR2 is ANQGSEA. CDR3 sequence reads: CSVGSGSAGYTF. Written as DNA, the CDR3 is TGCAGCGTTGGGTCGGGATCAGCTGGCTACACCTTC.

The chain couples TRBV19 to TRBJ2-7; tentative D call: TRBD1 (6 bases). The CDR3 is made up of 14 amino acids. V lost 2 bases to trimming and J lost 1 base, with 9 bases between them. Germline CDR1 reads LNHDA; CDR2 reads SQIVND (reference sequence). The CDR3 sequence is CASSIMGTSYEQYF. CDR3 sequence (DNA): TGTGCCAGTAGTATAATGGGGACATCCTACGAGCAGTACTTC.

As concerns this clonotype: A much bigger clone sits one base away, suggesting this may be a read error. This rearrangement joins TRBV18 to TRBJ2-1, with D hard to call. V was shortened by 2 bases and J by 0 bases, with 8 bases between the two germline ends. The CDR3 runs to 15 residues. Germline CDR1 is KGHSH and CDR2 is LQKENI. The CDR3 region is CASSPNLSSYNEQFF. The CDR3, as DNA: TGTGCCAGCTCACCAAACTTGAGCTCCTACAATGAGCAGTTCTTC.